This T cell receptor beta chain emerged from a study of CD8 T cells in ankylosing spondylitis. Study-level findings and limits: Significantly higher representation of disease-linked clones was reported for matched ankylosing spondylitis synovial fluid. One TCR beta motif, made up of 7 or 8 highly homologous variants, appeared characteristic of ankylosing spondylitis blood.

One entry per CDR3 protein results from TCRdb running MiXCR on the 5' RACE reads. The repertoire consists of approximately 350,000 distinct CDR3 sequences, with 20% occurring once and the leading ten covering 10% to 15%. The V end lost 4 bases, the J end lost 2 bases, and 17 bases lay between the germline ends. The CDR3 length is 17 residues. To note about this clonotype: Its antigen is still unknown.

The specimen sequenced was blood, either unsorted or a sorted T cell fraction (not recorded which). This clonotype was sampled from a male donor with ankylosing spondylitis or in good health (not recorded which). The chain has TRBV12-3 or TRBV12-4 and TRBJ1-4, with a tentative D call TRBD1 (6 bases). CDR3 residues: CASSWDLDRTTNEKLFF. For the CDR3, the DNA is TGTGCCAGCAGTTGGGACCTCGACAGGACTACTAATGAAAAACTGTTTTTT.